The rows below give T cell receptor beta chains drawn from one sample of a study of identical twins. Each CDR3 protein is one row after TCRdb ran MiXCR on the 5' RACE reads. Counted here are 350,000 to 400,000 distinct CDR3 sequences, roughly 10% occurring once; the ten biggest clones make up approximately 9.3%. Sequenced material: naive T cells sorted from blood. These receptors all come from a woman aged 50 to 60 in good health. Each CDR3 is given with its conserved first and last residue. The order of the fields is CDR3 DNA, CDR3 protein, J gene, V gene, clone size, D gene. A D gene is named only where the DNA matches it firmly. A clone size is listed for some rows: how often the clone was seen (once, few, many), or a class if it is expanded.

DNA: TGTGCCGTTGGCAACAATGAGCAGTTCTTC; CDR3: CAVGNNEQFF; J: TRBJ2-1; V: TRBV11-2; size: few; D: .
DNA: TGCGCCAGCAGCTGGGGTGGGAGACAGAGGGGCTACACCTTC; CDR3: CASSWGGRQRGYTF; J: TRBJ1-2; V: TRBV4-1; size: few; D: .
DNA: TGCAGTGCTAGAGATCGAACTAGCGGGAGACCCTACAATGAGCAGTTCTTC; CDR3: CSARDRTSGRPYNEQFF; J: TRBJ2-1; V: TRBV20-1; size: many; D: TRBD2
DNA: TGTGCCAGCAGCTCAGAATGGAGCACAGATACGCAGTATTTT; CDR3: CASSSEWSTDTQYF; J: TRBJ2-3; V: TRBV5-6; size: many; D: .
DNA: TGTGCCAGCAGCGACCTGACCCAGGGACTCACCTACGAGCAGTACTTC; CDR3: CASSDLTQGLTYEQYF; J: TRBJ2-7; V: TRBV11-2; size: .; D: .
DNA: TGCGCCAGCAGCCAAGGGACAGGTTTTCGATCTGGGGCCAACGTCCTGACTTTC; CDR3: CASSQGTGFRSGANVLTF; J: TRBJ2-6; V: TRBV5-1; size: few; D: TRBD1
DNA: TGTGCCAGCAGCTTTACAACAGGGACCACTGAAGCTTTCTTT; CDR3: CASSFTTGTTEAFF; J: TRBJ1-1; V: TRBV9; size: .; D: .
DNA: TGTGCCAGCAGCTTACTGCTAGCGGGACCTCCGTACGTCGATACGCAGTATTTT; CDR3: CASSLLLAGPPYVDTQYF; J: TRBJ2-3; V: TRBV7-8; size: .; D: TRBD2
DNA: TGTGCCACCAGTGTAGGCGGACTTCGCACCGGGGAGCTGTTTTTT; CDR3: CATSVGGLRTGELFF; J: TRBJ2-2; V: TRBV24-1; size: few; D: .
DNA: TGTGCCTGGACGCACGGGTTAGCCACAGATACGCAGTATTTT; CDR3: CAWTHGLATDTQYF; J: TRBJ2-3; V: TRBV30; size: few; D: .
DNA: TGTGCCAGCAGCTTGCTGGAGAATGAGCAGTTCTTC; CDR3: CASSLLENEQFF; J: TRBJ2-1; V: TRBV5-4; size: .; D: .
DNA: TGTGCCTGGAGTGTAGAGGAAAAACTGTTTTTT; CDR3: CAWSVEEKLFF; J: TRBJ1-4; V: TRBV30; size: .; D: .
DNA: TGCGCCAGCAGTGGTCACCGAGCAGGGTATGAGCAGTTCTTC; CDR3: CASSGHRAGYEQFF; J: TRBJ2-1; V: TRBV10-2; size: few; D: .
DNA: TGCGCCAGCAGCTTGGGAGCGGGAGGAACGTACAATGAGCAGTTCTTC; CDR3: CASSLGAGGTYNEQFF; J: TRBJ2-1; V: TRBV5-1; size: .; D: TRBD2
DNA: TGTGCCAGCAGAACAGGACTAGCCGGCAATGAGCAGTTCTTC; CDR3: CASRTGLAGNEQFF; J: TRBJ2-1; V: TRBV12-3/TRBV12-4; size: .; D: TRBD2
DNA: TGTGCCAGCAACAGGGCTAATCAGCCCCAGCATTTT; CDR3: CASNRANQPQHF; J: TRBJ1-5; V: TRBV2; size: .; D: .
DNA: TGCGCCAGCAGCTTAAGTATCCGGGCCGATTTTATGAACACTGAAGCTTTCTTT; CDR3: CASSLSIRADFMNTEAFF; J: TRBJ1-1; V: TRBV5-1; size: few; D: .
DNA: TGTGCCATCGCCCCTGGGGCCAACGTCCTGACTTTC; CDR3: CAIAPGANVLTF; J: TRBJ2-6; V: TRBV10-3; size: few; D: .
DNA: TGTGCCAGCAGTTTTCGAGCGGGGGCGAGCTCCTACGAGCAGTACTTC; CDR3: CASSFRAGASSYEQYF; J: TRBJ2-7; V: TRBV12-3/TRBV12-4; size: many; D: TRBD2
DNA: TGTGCCAGCAGTTTTGAGGAAGTATGGAAAGAAAAACTGTTTTTT; CDR3: CASSFEEVWKEKLFF; J: TRBJ1-4; V: TRBV12-3/TRBV12-4; size: many; D: .
DNA: TGCAGTGCGCCACCTCTAGCGGGAGGTTCCCCTAGCACAGATACGCAGTATTTT; CDR3: CSAPPLAGGSPSTDTQYF; J: TRBJ2-3; V: TRBV20-1; size: .; D: TRBD2
DNA: TGTGCCAGCAGCACCAAAGTTGCAACTAATGAAAAACTGTTTTTT; CDR3: CASSTKVATNEKLFF; J: TRBJ1-4; V: TRBV7-2; size: many; D: .
DNA: TGTGCCAGCATTTCACCCGGGACTAGCGGGAGTGATGAGCAGTTCTTC; CDR3: CASISPGTSGSDEQFF; J: TRBJ2-1; V: TRBV27; size: few; D: TRBD2
DNA: TGCGCCAGCAGCCGGGCCGCGAGGAACGACGAGCAGTACTTC; CDR3: CASSRAARNDEQYF; J: TRBJ2-7; V: TRBV5-1; size: many; D: .
DNA: TGTGCCAATTCCCCGGGACTAGCGGGAGACCGGCAGATGGGTACGCAGTATTTT; CDR3: CANSPGLAGDRQMGTQYF; J: TRBJ2-3; V: TRBV10-3; size: few; D: TRBD2
DNA: TGTGCCAGCGGGGAGGGAGGGCCGCGGAACACCGGGGAGCTGTTTTTT; CDR3: CASGEGGPRNTGELFF; J: TRBJ2-2; V: TRBV12-3/TRBV12-4; size: .; D: TRBD2
DNA: TGTGCCATCAGAAAAGACAGGGAATTTTCCTACGAGCAGTACTTC; CDR3: CAIRKDREFSYEQYF; J: TRBJ2-7; V: TRBV10-3; size: many; D: TRBD1
DNA: TGCGCCAGCAGCCCCGGGACTACGGGCACCGGGGAGCTGTTTTTT; CDR3: CASSPGTTGTGELFF; J: TRBJ2-2; V: TRBV5-1; size: few; D: TRBD2
DNA: TGTGCCAGCAGTCGACCGGGACAGGGAACATACGAGCAGTACTTC; CDR3: CASSRPGQGTYEQYF; J: TRBJ2-7; V: TRBV5-5; size: many; D: TRBD1
DNA: TGCAGTGCCCGCGGACAGGGGGCGGTTTGGTTC; CDR3: CSARGQGAVWF; J: TRBJ1-2; V: TRBV20-1; size: .; D: TRBD1
DNA: TGCGCCAGCAGGGTTGGCGGAGGAGAGACCCAGTACTTC; CDR3: CASRVGGGETQYF; J: TRBJ2-5; V: TRBV5-1; size: few; D: .
DNA: TGCGCCAGCAGCCAAGACCCCGGACAGGGGGCAGGTGGCACTGAAGCTTTCTTT; CDR3: CASSQDPGQGAGGTEAFF; J: TRBJ1-1; V: TRBV4-1; size: .; D: TRBD1
DNA: TGCGCCAGCAGCTCTGGGGCGGGAGGTCTCCAAGAGACCCAGTACTTC; CDR3: CASSSGAGGLQETQYF; J: TRBJ2-5; V: TRBV5-1; size: .; D: TRBD2
DNA: TGCAGTGCTAGGTGGGGGACAGGGGTTAATGAGCAGTTCTTC; CDR3: CSARWGTGVNEQFF; J: TRBJ2-1; V: TRBV20-1; size: .; D: TRBD1
DNA: TGTGCCAGCGGCGGGACAGTAGTCTCTGGGGCCAACGTCCTGACTTTC; CDR3: CASGGTVVSGANVLTF; J: TRBJ2-6; V: TRBV2; size: .; D: .
DNA: TGTGCCACCAGTGTTTCATTTAGGGATACGCAGTATTTT; CDR3: CATSVSFRDTQYF; J: TRBJ2-3; V: TRBV24-1; size: many; D: .
DNA: TGCGCCAGCAGCACCGGGGGTAAGGTATCTGAAGCTTTCTTT; CDR3: CASSTGGKVSEAFF; J: TRBJ1-1; V: TRBV5-1; size: few; D: .
DNA: TGTGCCATCAGTGAGTCCGGGACTCCGGTTCAGGAGCAGTTCTTC; CDR3: CAISESGTPVQEQFF; J: TRBJ2-1; V: TRBV10-3; size: few; D: .
DNA: TGTGCCAGCAGTTTCAGGGTCATGAACACTGAAGCTTTCTTT; CDR3: CASSFRVMNTEAFF; J: TRBJ1-1; V: TRBV27; size: .; D: .
DNA: TGTGCCAGCAGCCAACGAGAGAGCCAAGAGACCCAGTACTTC; CDR3: CASSQRESQETQYF; J: TRBJ2-5; V: TRBV3-1; size: few; D: .
DNA: TGTGCCACCAGTGATCCGGGGACTAGCGGGAGTTTGGAGACCCAGTACTTC; CDR3: CATSDPGTSGSLETQYF; J: TRBJ2-5; V: TRBV24-1; size: many; D: TRBD2
DNA: TGTGCCACCAGTGACCCCGGACTAGCGGGAGTGGCAGATACGCAGTATTTT; CDR3: CATSDPGLAGVADTQYF; J: TRBJ2-3; V: TRBV24-1; size: few; D: TRBD2
DNA: TGTGCCAGCAGCCAAGTAGACCAGCGTTCAGATACGCAGTATTTT; CDR3: CASSQVDQRSDTQYF; J: TRBJ2-3; V: TRBV4-2; size: few; D: .
DNA: TGTGCCAGCAGTTACTGGGGCAGTTCTTATAGCACAGATACGCAGTATTTT; CDR3: CASSYWGSSYSTDTQYF; J: TRBJ2-3; V: TRBV6-6; size: many; D: .
DNA: TGCAGCGCCCGGACGATGAACACTGAAGCTTTCTTT; CDR3: CSARTMNTEAFF; J: TRBJ1-1; V: TRBV29-1; size: many; D: .
DNA: TGTGCCACCGCGGAAGGATCTTATGGCTACACCTTC; CDR3: CATAEGSYGYTF; J: TRBJ1-2; V: TRBV24-1; size: few; D: .
DNA: TGCAGCTTATGGGAAGGGGGCACCGGGGAGCTGTTTTTT; CDR3: CSLWEGGTGELFF; J: TRBJ2-2; V: TRBV29-1; size: few; D: .
DNA: TGTGCCTGGAGTGTCAGACAGCGCCTCTATGGCTACACCTTC; CDR3: CAWSVRQRLYGYTF; J: TRBJ1-2; V: TRBV30; size: many; D: .
DNA: TGCAGTGCTAGGGCCACCTGGGGGGTAGTCACAGATACGCAGTATTTT; CDR3: CSARATWGVVTDTQYF; J: TRBJ2-3; V: TRBV20-1; size: .; D: .